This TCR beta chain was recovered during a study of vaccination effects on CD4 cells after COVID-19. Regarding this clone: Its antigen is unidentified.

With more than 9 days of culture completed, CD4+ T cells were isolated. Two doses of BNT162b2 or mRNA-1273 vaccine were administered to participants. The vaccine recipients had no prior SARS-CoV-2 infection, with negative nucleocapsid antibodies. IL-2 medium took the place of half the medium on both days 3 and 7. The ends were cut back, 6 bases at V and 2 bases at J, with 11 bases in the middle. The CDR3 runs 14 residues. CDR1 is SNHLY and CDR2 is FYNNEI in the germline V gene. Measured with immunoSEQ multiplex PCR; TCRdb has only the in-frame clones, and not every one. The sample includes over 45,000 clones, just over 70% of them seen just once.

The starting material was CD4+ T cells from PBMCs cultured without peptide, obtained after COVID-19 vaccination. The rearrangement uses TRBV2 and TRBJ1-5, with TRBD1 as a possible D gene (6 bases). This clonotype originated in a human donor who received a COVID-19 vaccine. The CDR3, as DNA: TGTGCCAGCAGCGTCAGACAGGGCAATCAGCCCCAGCATTTT. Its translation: CASSVRQGNQPQHF. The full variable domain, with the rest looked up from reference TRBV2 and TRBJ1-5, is EPEVTQTPSHQVTQMGQEVILRCVPISNHLYFYWYRQILGQKVEFLVSFYNNEISEKSEIFDDQFSVERPDGSNFTLKIRSTKLEDSAMYFCASSVRQGNQPQHFGDGTRLSIL.